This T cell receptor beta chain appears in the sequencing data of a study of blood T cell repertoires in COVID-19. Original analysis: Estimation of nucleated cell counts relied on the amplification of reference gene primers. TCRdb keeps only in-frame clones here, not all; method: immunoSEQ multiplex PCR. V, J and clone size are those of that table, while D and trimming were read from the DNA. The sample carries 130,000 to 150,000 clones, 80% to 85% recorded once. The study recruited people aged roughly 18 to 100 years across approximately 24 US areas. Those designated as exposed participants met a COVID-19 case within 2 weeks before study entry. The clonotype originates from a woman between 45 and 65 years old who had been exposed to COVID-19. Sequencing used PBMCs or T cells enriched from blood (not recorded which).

As DNA, the CDR3 is TGTGCCAGCTCGAAAGGTTCCGACAGTTCCTACGAGCAGTACTTC. The encoded protein is CASSKGSDSSYEQYF. The gene calls are TRBV6-5 and TRBJ2-7; D possibly corresponds to TRBD1 (5 bases). The CDR3 has 15 amino acids. Deletions cut 8 bases from V and 1 base from J, with 18 bases between. The V gene's germline CDR1 is MNHEY and CDR2 SVGAGI.